This T cell receptor (beta chain) was retrieved from a study of breast tumors, draining lymph nodes, adjacent tissues (dated by TCRdb to 2016 to 2018). For the wider study: In breast cancer patients, the study compared the TCR beta repertoires of tumor, adjacent nontumor tissue and axillary lymph nodes. In human breast cancer, the study set out to evaluate how tumor, surrounding tissue and draining lymph node repertoires relate to one another and whether T cells may move between these sites.

The CDR3 starts with the cysteine, ends with the phenylalanine, and has 15 residues. Only the CDR3 region is kept as DNA, spanning 45 bases read in frame from base 1. CDR1 SQVTM and CDR2 ANQGSEA were looked up in the germline V gene. Trimming removed 3 bases from V and 3 bases from J, leaving 14 bases between the germline ends. The sample was run on an Illumina HiSeq 2000. Multiplex PCR amplification was used to build the TCR beta chain libraries. The amplified TCR beta chain products were analyzed by high-throughput sequencing. TCRdb reworked the public reads: Q25 trimming with fastp, MiXCR clone assembly, productive beta chains retained. Every distinct CDR3 protein forms one entry, paired with its most common genes and DNA. This sample gives 150,000 to 200,000 distinct CDR3 sequences in total; around a third of them show up just once. 4.3% of the sample is taken by the ten largest. A note on this clonotype: Its antigen is still unknown. There are no base qualities to consult, and no much larger clone falls within one base.

General conclusions and limits of the study: Tumor and nontumor tissue repertoires were significantly more similar in luminal-like than in basal-like breast cancer. T-cell repertoire diversity in tumors was found to be lower than in lymph nodes but higher than in nontumor tissue, and preferential V and J gene usage was observed. The data were judged consistent with most tumor T cells deriving from the lymph node and then expanding within tumor tissue. Rather than being directly demonstrated, the conclusion that tumor T cells originate in lymph nodes was presented as consistent with a hypothesis.

Lymph node samples were obtained from the axillary draining lymph nodes of breast cancer patients. Here the chain combines TRBV29-1 and TRBJ1-4; the D gene cannot be resolved reliably. The clonotype was recovered from a female donor with breast cancer. Some clones in this sample may be carry-over from other donors' samples. The sample was axillary lymph node tissue. The CDR3 protein sequence reads: CSVDVLAGSNEKLFF. In nucleotides, the sequence is TGCAGCGTTGATGTACTAGCGGGATCTAATGAAAAACTGTTTTTT.